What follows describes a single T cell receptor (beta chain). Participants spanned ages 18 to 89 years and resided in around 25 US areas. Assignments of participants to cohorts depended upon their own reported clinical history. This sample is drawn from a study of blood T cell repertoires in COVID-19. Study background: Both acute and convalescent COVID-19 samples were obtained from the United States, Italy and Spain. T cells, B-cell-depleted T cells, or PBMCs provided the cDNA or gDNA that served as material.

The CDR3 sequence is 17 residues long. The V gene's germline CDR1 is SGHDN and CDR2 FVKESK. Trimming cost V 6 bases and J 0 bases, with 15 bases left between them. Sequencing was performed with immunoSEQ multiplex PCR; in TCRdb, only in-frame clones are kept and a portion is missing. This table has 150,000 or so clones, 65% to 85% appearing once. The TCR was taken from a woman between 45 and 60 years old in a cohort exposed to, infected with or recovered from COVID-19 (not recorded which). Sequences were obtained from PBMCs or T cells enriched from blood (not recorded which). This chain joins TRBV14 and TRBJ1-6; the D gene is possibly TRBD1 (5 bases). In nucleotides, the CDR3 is TGTGCCAGCAGTCCCGGTGACAGAAGCTCCTATAATTCACCCCTCCACTTT. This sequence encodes CASSPGDRSSYNSPLHF.